This TCR beta chain was identified during a study of T cells after posttransplantation cyclophosphamide. The protocol was immunoSEQ multiplex PCR, while the TCRdb copy is restricted to in-frame clones and leaves out a portion. The data contain fewer than 7,000 clones, just under 80% of them singletons. The germline gives CDR1 SGHRS, CDR2 YFSETQ. V was cut by 4 bases and J by 1 base, with 17 bases left in between. The CDR3 length is 16 residues. On the day of bone marrow donation, the related graft donor provided peripheral blood. Study results and limitations: Donor CD8+ memory clones often dominated recipient blood repertoires at later times. Recipient CMV seropositivity and CMV reactivation strongly tracked TRB clonality.

This clone was counted only a few times. The target antigen is unknown. Sequences were obtained from memory CD4+ T cells sorted from blood. This sequence joins TRBV5-1 and TRBJ2-5, with D perhaps TRBD1 (6 bases). This TCR was sampled from a woman in her forties or fifties in good health and a related stem cell transplant donor. The chain's CDR3 is CASSLAPRTAQETQYF. The CDR3 DNA reads TGCGCCAGCAGCCTTGCCCCGCGGACAGCCCAAGAGACCCAGTACTTC.